This TCR beta chain is drawn from a study of sequential checkpoint blockade in melanoma. This sample's treatment: randomized to nivolumab then ipilimumab (arm A) or the reverse (arm B). No patient had prior DNA-damaging chemotherapy. Only in-frame clones appear in the TCRdb table, and some are missing; sequencing was by immunoSEQ multiplex PCR. The sample holds about 21,000 clones, approximately 80% seen once. The CDR3 is 14 amino acids. Germline CDR1 is SGHDN and CDR2 is FVKESK. Trimming at V came to 1 base and at J to 6 bases, leaving 6 bases not matched to a gene. This clonotype originated in a human donor with melanoma. J is TRBJ2-7 and V is TRBV14, with TRBD2 matching 7 bases. The sample was CD8+ T cells sorted from blood (inferred from file names), taken from a patient given nivolumab and ipilimumab in sequence. CDR3 sequence (DNA): TGTGCCAGCAGCCAAGTGGGGAGGGCCAGCGAGCAGTACTTC. Amino acids: CASSQVGRASEQYF.